The 22 T cell receptor beta chains given below trace back to one sample, sequenced in a study of spatial heterogeneity in lung cancer. One entry per CDR3 protein, called by TCRdb with MiXCR from the 5' RACE reads. Here the sample spans 20,000 to 25,000 distinct CDR3 sequences, less than 6% being singletons. As to time point: sample taken at primary tumor resection. Frozen PBMC, nontumor lung or tumor provided whole RNA, which was sequenced unsorted. The specimen comprised PBMCs, sampled at surgery. These receptors originate from a male donor with early-stage non-small cell lung cancer.

The table lists this clonotype with many counts. V and J are TRBV30 and TRBJ2-7, with TRBD1 identical over 9 bases. Trimming removed 5 bases from V and 3 bases from J; junction bases left unmatched: 2. The CDR3 runs to 12 residues. Germline CDR1 and CDR2: GTSNPN and SVGIG (reference sequence). CDR3 nucleotide sequence: TGTGCCTGGGGACAGGGGATCTACGAGCAGTACTTC. As protein: CAWGQGIYEQYF.

This clonotype is medium-sized by share. The CDR3 bases are TGTGCCAGCAGCAGCAGGGGCTCTGGGGCCAACGTCCTGACTTTC. Protein sequence: CASSSRGSGANVLTF. The chain has TRBV11-2 and TRBJ2-6; perhaps TRBD1 as D (6 bases). CDR1 is SGHAT and CDR2 is FQNNGV in the germline V gene. This CDR3 spans 15 amino acids. V was pared by 5 bases and J by 0 bases, with 8 bases between.

This clonotype occurred many times. V usage is TRBV28 and J usage is TRBJ2-3; TRBD2 might be the D (5 bases). The CDR3 runs 13 residues. V lost 6 bases to trimming and J lost 4 bases, with 11 bases between them. Germline values: CDR1 MDHEN, CDR2 SYDVKM. The CDR3 region is CASRLSGPDTQYF. The CDR3 DNA sequence: TGTGCCAGCAGGCTCAGCGGACCAGATACGCAGTATTTT.

This clonotype was picked up many times. The V gene is TRBV7-9, the J gene TRBJ1-1, with D possibly matching TRBD1 (5 bases). Trimming pared 4 bases from V and 8 bases from J, leaving 11 bases between. The CDR3 sequence is 12 residues long. Looked up from germline, CDR1 is SEHNR and CDR2 is FQNEAQ (reference sequence). The CDR3 region has the DNA TGTGCCAGCAGCTCCTACAGGACAGAAGCTTTCTTT. Its translation is CASSSYRTEAFF.

There are many counts of this clonotype. The V gene is TRBV7-9, the J gene TRBJ2-5; 9 bases match TRBD1. CDR1 and CDR2 (germline): SEHNR, FQNEAQ (reference sequence). The junction had 9 bases not matched to a gene; V was cut back by 5 bases and J by 5 bases. This CDR3 region has 15 residues. This chain's CDR3 is CASSPRTGGLETQYF. CDR3 coding DNA: TGTGCCAGCAGCCCAAGAACAGGGGGCCTGGAGACCCAGTACTTC. Supplemented by reference TRBV7-9 and TRBJ2-5, the full variable domain reads DTGVSQNPRHKITKRGQNVTFRCDPISEHNRLYWYRQTLGQGPEFLTYFQNEAQLEKSRLLSDRFSAERPKGSFSTLEIQRTEQGDSAMYLCASSPRTGGLETQYFGPGTRLLVL.

This clonotype was recorded at least ten times. The chain couples TRBV28 to TRBJ2-2, with D possibly being TRBD1 (5 bases). This CDR3 spans 16 amino acids. The germline V and J ends were trimmed by 4 bases and 4 bases, with 16 bases remaining between them. CDR1 is MDHEN and CDR2 is SYDVKM in the germline V gene. In DNA form, the CDR3 reads TGTGCCAGCAGTTCCCAGGTTGGGGCCGGCACCGGGGAGCTGTTTTTT. It translates to CASSSQVGAGTGELFF.

This clonotype turned up a few times. The J gene is TRBJ2-3, the V gene TRBV27; possibly TRBD1 for D (5 bases). The ends were cut back, 6 bases at V and 6 bases at J, with 19 bases in the middle. CDR3 length equals 15 residues. Germline V gene sequence: CDR1 MNHEY, CDR2 SMNVEV (reference sequence). The CDR3 DNA sequence: TGTGCCAGCAGCGACCGGACCTCACCAGGGGATACGCAGTATTTT. Residues: CASSDRTSPGDTQYF.

This clonotype was seen at least ten times. This chain uses TRBV7-2 with TRBJ2-5, with D tentatively TRBD2 (5 bases). Trimming left V 4 bases short and J 1 base short, with 16 bases between. In germline, CDR1 is SGHTA, CDR2 FQGNSA. This CDR3 contains 16 residues. CDR3 residues: CASSSGLLLLQETQYF. CDR3 nucleotides: TGTGCCAGCAGCTCCGGACTGTTACTCCTCCAAGAGACCCAGTACTTC.

This clonotype was found many times. CDR3 residues: CASSQSGSGRAREVDTQYF. The DNA for the CDR3 is TGCGCCAGCAGTCAATCTGGTAGCGGGAGGGCCAGGGAAGTAGATACGCAGTATTTT. V is TRBV23-1 and J is TRBJ2-3; 11 bases line up with TRBD2. TRBV23-1 is recorded as an ORF, its role being uncertain. The CDR3 totals 19 residues. V shed 0 bases, J shed 5 bases, and the junction held 13 bases outside the gene matches.

This clonotype was detected many times. The V call is TRBV3-1, the J call TRBJ2-2; TRBD2 matches at 8 bases. The CDR3 totals 16 residues. V trimming: 3 bases; J trimming: 2 bases; junction bases outside the gene matches: 5. The germline V gene encodes CDR1 LGHDT and CDR2 YNNKEL (reference sequence). For the CDR3, the DNA is TGTGCCAGCAGCCACTTGGCGGGGGGCAACACCGGGGAGCTGTTTTTT. Translating gives CASSHLAGGNTGELFF. Filled out from reference TRBV3-1 and TRBJ2-2, the complete variable domain reads DTAVSQTPKYLVTQMGNDKSIKCEQNLGHDTMYWYKQDSKKFLKIMFSYNNKELIINETVPNRFSPKSPDKAHLNLHINSLELGDSAVYFCASSHLAGGNTGELFFGEGSRLTVL.

CDR3 region: CASSATGTSSADTQYF. The CDR3 region has the DNA TGTGCCAGCAGCGCAACCGGGACTAGTAGCGCAGATACGCAGTATTTT. The rearrangement joins TRBV7-3 to TRBJ2-3; 8 bases map to TRBD2. Trimming removed 5 bases from V and 4 bases from J; junction bases left unmatched: 11. Per germline, CDR1 SGHTA and CDR2 FQGTGA. There are 16 residues in the CDR3.

This clonotype has at least ten counts. The chain combines TRBV27 with TRBJ2-7, with 9 bases aligning to TRBD1. V was pared by 0 bases and J by 3 bases, with 6 bases of the junction left unmatched. The germline V gene encodes CDR1 MNHEY and CDR2 SMNVEV (reference sequence). The CDR3 loop spans 16 amino acids. The chain's CDR3 is CASSLSGTGPFYEQYF. CDR3 DNA sequence: TGTGCCAGCAGTTTATCAGGGACAGGGCCGTTCTACGAGCAGTACTTC.

This clonotype is categorized as medium-sized. The chain carries TRBV9 and TRBJ2-3; no reliable D call. V was pared by 4 bases and J by 2 bases, with 11 bases between. CDR3 length equals 14 residues. The germline V gene encodes CDR1 SGDLS and CDR2 YYNGEE. The chain's CDR3 is CASSSRETTDTQYF. Here the CDR3 DNA reads TGTGCCAGCAGCTCCCGAGAGACCACAGATACGCAGTATTTT.

This clonotype was picked up a small number of times. The rearrangement joins TRBV7-6 to TRBJ1-5, with unresolved D. The CDR3 loop spans 14 amino acids. CDR1 and CDR2 (germline): SGHVS, FNYEAQ. V was cut by 1 base and J by 3 bases, with 7 bases left in between. The CDR3 sequence: CASSLVGPNQPQHF. CDR3 bases: TGTGCCAGCAGCTTAGTTGGGCCCAATCAGCCCCAGCATTTT. Variable domain in full (rest from reference TRBV7-6 and TRBJ1-5): GAGVSQSPRYKVTKRGQDVALRCDPISGHVSLYWYRQALGQGPEFLTYFNYEAQQDKSGLPNDRFSAERPEGSISTLTIQRTEQRDSAMYRCASSLVGPNQPQHFGDGTRLSIL.

In this sample, this clonotype turned up many times. This sequence joins TRBV6-1 and TRBJ1-1; D may be TRBD1 (5 bases). V lost 3 bases to trimming and J lost 6 bases, with 14 bases between them. Germline V gene lookup returns CDR1 MNHNS and CDR2 SASEGT. This CDR3 comprises 14 residues. CDR3: CASSEVQGVAEAFF. In DNA form, the CDR3 reads TGTGCCAGCAGTGAGGTCCAAGGGGTGGCTGAAGCTTTCTTT.

This clonotype was seen at least ten times. The genes are TRBV19 and TRBJ2-5; 11 positions match TRBD1. V lost 10 bases to trimming and J lost 3 bases; unmatched junction nucleotides: 7. The length of the CDR3 is 14 residues. From germline, CDR1 is LNHDA and CDR2 SQIVND (reference sequence). The CDR3 spells CATQVGQGEETQYF. The CDR3 nucleotides read TGTGCCACCCAAGTGGGACAGGGGGAAGAGACCCAGTACTTC.

This clonotype was seen many times. Here the CDR3 reads CASCPREGSYEQYF. The CDR3 bases are TGTGCCAGCTGCCCCAGGGAGGGGTCCTACGAGCAGTACTTC. V usage is TRBV7-8 and J usage is TRBJ2-7; 7 bases are a match to TRBD2. This CDR3 is 14 amino acids long. Per germline, CDR1 SGHVS and CDR2 FQNEAQ. Germline trimming cut 8 bases from V and 1 base from J; bases unmatched to any gene: 8.

This clonotype was seen at least ten times. The J gene is TRBJ2-7, the V gene TRBV12-3 or TRBV12-4; D might be TRBD1 or TRBD2, each matching 6 bases. V was trimmed by 7 bases and J by 3 bases, leaving 16 bases between them. The CDR3 consists of 14 residues. The CDR3: CASTLGGFLYEQYF. CDR3 coding DNA: TGTGCCAGCACCCTAGGGGGGTTCCTCTACGAGCAGTACTTC.

This clonotype was observed many times. This chain links TRBV6-6 with TRBJ2-3, with a tentative D call TRBD2 (5 bases). The CDR3 loop spans 16 amino acids. The germline V gene has CDR1 MNHNY and CDR2 SVGAGI (reference sequence). V lost 6 bases, J lost 3 bases, and 19 bases lay in between. CDR3: CASRPQSGVKTDTQYF. As DNA, the CDR3 is TGTGCCAGCAGGCCCCAAAGCGGCGTAAAGACAGATACGCAGTATTTT.

The sample holds many counts of this clonotype. The chain is built from TRBV15 and TRBJ2-5, with 9 bases matching TRBD2. The CDR3 totals 17 residues. Germline V CDR1 and CDR2: LNHNV, YYDKDF (reference sequence). Trimming took 0 bases from V and 4 from J; bases not matched to a gene: 9. CDR3 sequence: CATSRDLAGGSRETQYF. The CDR3 DNA reads as TGTGCCACCAGCAGAGATCTTGCGGGAGGGTCTAGAGAGACCCAGTACTTC.

This clonotype was recorded many times. The genes are TRBV7-6 and TRBJ2-3; TRBD1 or TRBD2 may be the D gene (5 bases each). CDR1 is SGHVS and CDR2 is FNYEAQ in the germline V gene. The CDR3 contains 14 residues. V dropped 7 bases and J dropped 2 bases, with 13 bases sitting between them. The DNA for the CDR3 is TGTGCCAGCACCCCCCGGGGCCACACAGATACGCAGTATTTT. Its protein product is CASTPRGHTDTQYF.

Worth noting for this clonotype: With a much larger clone just one base away, this may be a read error. The J gene is TRBJ2-1, the V gene TRBV7-2; 9 bases line up with TRBD2. The CDR3 loop spans 16 amino acids. Germline V CDR1 and CDR2: SGHTA, FQGNSA. CDR3 nucleotides: TGTGCCGGCAGCTTAGTTAGCGGGAGTGAATACAATGAGCAGTTCTTC. Amino acids: CAGSLVSGSEYNEQFF.